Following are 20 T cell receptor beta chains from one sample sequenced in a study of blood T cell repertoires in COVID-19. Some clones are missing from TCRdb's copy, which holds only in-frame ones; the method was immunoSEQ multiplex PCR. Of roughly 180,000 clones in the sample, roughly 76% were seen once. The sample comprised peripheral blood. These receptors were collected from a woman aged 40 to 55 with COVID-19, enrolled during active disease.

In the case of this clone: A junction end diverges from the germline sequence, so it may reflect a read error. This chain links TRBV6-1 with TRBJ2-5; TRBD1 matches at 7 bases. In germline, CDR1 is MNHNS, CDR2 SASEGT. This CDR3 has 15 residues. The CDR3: CASIERRGLRETQYF. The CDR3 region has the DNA TGTGCCAGCATTGAAAGAAGGGGGCTGCGGGAGACCCAGTACTTC.

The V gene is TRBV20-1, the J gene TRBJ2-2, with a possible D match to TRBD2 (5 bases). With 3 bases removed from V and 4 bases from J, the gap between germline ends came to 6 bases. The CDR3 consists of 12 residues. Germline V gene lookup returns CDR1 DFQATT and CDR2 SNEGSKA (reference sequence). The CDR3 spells CSASRGTGELFF. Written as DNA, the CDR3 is TGCAGTGCTAGTCGGGGCACCGGGGAGCTGTTTTTT.

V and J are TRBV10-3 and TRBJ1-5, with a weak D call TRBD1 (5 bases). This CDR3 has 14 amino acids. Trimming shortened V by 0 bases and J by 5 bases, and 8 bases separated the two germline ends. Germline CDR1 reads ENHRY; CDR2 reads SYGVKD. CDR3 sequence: CAISESGEDQPQHF. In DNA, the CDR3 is TGTGCCATCAGTGAGTCGGGGGAGGATCAGCCCCAGCATTTT.

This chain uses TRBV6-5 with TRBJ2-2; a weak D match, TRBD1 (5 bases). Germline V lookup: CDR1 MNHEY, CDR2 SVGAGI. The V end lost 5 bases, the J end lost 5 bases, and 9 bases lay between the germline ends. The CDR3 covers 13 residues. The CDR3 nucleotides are TGTGCCAGCAGTCGACAGCTAACCGGGGAGCTGTTTTTT. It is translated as CASSRQLTGELFF.

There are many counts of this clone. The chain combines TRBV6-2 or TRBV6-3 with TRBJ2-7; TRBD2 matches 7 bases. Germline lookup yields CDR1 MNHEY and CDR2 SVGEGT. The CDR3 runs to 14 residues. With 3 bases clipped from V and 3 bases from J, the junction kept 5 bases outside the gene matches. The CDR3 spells CASSYGPGGYEQYV. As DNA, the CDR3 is TGTGCCAGCAGTTATGGTCCGGGGGGCTACGAGCAGTACGTC.

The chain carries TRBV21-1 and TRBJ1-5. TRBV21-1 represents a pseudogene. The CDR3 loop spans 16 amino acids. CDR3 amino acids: CASSKVRGGGNQPQHF. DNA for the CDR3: TGTGCCAGCAGCAAAGTAAGAGGAGGCGGCAATCAGCCCCAGCATTTT.

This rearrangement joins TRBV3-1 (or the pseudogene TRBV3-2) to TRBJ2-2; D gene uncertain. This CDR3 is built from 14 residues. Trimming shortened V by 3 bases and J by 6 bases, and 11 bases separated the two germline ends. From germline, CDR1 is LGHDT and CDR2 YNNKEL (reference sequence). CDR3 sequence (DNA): TGTGCCAGCAGCCATGGTTCAGTTCCCGGGGAGCTGTTTTTT. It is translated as CASSHGSVPGELFF.

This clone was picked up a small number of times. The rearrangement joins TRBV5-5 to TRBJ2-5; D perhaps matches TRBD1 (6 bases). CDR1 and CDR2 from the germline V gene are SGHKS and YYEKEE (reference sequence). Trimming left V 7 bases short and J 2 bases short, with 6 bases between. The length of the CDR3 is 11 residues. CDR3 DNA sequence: TGTGCCAGCGGACAGCAAGAGACCCAGTACTTC. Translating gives CASGQQETQYF.

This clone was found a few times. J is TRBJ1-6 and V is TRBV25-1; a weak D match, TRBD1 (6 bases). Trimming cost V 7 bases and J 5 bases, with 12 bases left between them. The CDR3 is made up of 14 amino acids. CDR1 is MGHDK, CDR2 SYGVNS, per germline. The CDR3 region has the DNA TGTGCCAGCATTAAGGGGGGGAATAATTCACCCCTCCACTTT. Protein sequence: CASIKGGNNSPLHF.

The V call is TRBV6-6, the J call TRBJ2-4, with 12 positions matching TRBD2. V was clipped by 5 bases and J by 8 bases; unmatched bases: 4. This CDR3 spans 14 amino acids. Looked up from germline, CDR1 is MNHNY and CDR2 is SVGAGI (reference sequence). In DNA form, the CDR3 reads TGTGCCAGCAGTCAGACTAGCGGGGGAGACATTCAGTACTTC. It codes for CASSQTSGGDIQYF.

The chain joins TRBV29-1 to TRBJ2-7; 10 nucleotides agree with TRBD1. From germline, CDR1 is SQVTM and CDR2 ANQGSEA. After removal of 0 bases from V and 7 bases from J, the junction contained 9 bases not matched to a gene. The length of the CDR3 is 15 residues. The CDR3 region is CSVEDPRTGGWEQYF. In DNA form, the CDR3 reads TGCAGCGTTGAAGATCCTCGGACAGGGGGTTGGGAGCAGTACTTC.

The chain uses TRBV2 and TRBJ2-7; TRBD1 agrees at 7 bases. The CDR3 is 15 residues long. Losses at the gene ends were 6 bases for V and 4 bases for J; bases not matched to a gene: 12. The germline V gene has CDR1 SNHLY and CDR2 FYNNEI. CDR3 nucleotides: TGTGCCAGCAGCTCTACAGGGGTCGCCACTTACGAGCAGTACGTC. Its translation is CASSSTGVATYEQYV.

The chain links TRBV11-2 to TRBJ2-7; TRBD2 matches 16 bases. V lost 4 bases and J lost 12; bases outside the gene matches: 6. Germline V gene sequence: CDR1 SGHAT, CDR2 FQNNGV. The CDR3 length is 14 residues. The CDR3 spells CASSYGTSGRALYF. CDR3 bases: TGTGCCAGCAGCTACGGGACTAGCGGGAGGGCCCTGTACTTC.

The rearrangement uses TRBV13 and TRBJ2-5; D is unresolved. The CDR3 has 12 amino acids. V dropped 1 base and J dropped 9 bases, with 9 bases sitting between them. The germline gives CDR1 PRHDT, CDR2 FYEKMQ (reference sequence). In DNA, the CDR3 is TGTGCCAGCAGCTTAGACGGTTACGCCCAGTACTTC. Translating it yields CASSLDGYAQYF. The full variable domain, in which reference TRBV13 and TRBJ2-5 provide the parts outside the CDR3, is AAGVIQSPRHLIKEKRETATLKCYPIPRHDTVYWYQQGPGQDPQFLISFYEKMQSDKGSIPDRFSAQQFSDYHSELNMSSLELGDSALYFCASSLDGYAQYFGPGTRLLVL.

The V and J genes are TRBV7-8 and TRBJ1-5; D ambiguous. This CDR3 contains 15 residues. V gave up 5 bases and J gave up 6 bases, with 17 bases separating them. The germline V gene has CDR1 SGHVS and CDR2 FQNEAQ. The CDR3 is CASSPGAGSGQPQHF. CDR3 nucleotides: TGTGCCAGCAGCCCAGGTGCGGGGTCTGGTCAGCCCCAGCATTTT.

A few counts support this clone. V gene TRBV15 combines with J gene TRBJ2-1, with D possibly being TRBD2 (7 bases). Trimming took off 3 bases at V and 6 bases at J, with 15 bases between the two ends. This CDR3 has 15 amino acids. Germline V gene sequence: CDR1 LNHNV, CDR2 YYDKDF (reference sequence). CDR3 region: CATSSDGGPSNEQFF. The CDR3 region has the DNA TGTGCCACCAGCAGTGACGGGGGGCCGAGCAATGAGCAGTTCTTC.

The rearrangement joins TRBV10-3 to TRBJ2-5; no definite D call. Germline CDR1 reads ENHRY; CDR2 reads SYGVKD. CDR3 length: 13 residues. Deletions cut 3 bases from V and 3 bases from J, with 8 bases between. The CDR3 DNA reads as TGTGCCATCAGTGATGGTAGCAAAGAGACCCAGTACTTC. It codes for CAISDGSKETQYF.

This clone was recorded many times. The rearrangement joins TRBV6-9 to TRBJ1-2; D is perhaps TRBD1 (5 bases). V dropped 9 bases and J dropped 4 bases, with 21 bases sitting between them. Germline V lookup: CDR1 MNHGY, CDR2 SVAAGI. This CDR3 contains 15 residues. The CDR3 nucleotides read TGTGCCAGGGAAGAAGGGGTGAAGAGTGGCTATGGCTACACCTTC. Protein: CAREEGVKSGYGYTF.

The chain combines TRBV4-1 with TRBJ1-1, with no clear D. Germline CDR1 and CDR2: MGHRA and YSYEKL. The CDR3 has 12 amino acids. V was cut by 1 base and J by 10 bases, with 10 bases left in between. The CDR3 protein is CASSQGATLAFF. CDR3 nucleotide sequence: TGCGCCAGCAGCCAAGGGGCGACATTAGCTTTCTTT.

The CDR3 reads CASTDPRDTLQETQYF. In nucleotides, the CDR3 is TGTGCCAGTACCGACCCCCGGGACACATTACAAGAGACCCAGTACTTC. The chain is built from TRBV19 and TRBJ2-5, with D possibly matching TRBD1 (6 bases). This CDR3 region has 16 residues. CDR1 is LNHDA, CDR2 SQIVND, per germline (reference sequence). V was cut by 7 bases and J by 2 bases, with 20 bases left in between.